The 5 T cell receptor beta chains in this list originate from one sample, sequenced in a study of radiation and T cells in renal cell carcinoma. Specified treatment: treatment-naive control, cytoreductive nephrectomy. Clones were read by immunoSEQ multiplex PCR, and TCRdb kept only the in-frame ones, dropping some. Among some 20,000 clones, about 61% were seen once, and the ten largest hold roughly a third. The sample in question was tumor tissue, obtained from a patient whose treatment was nephrectomy without radiotherapy. These receptors were collected from a man aged 50-60 years with renal cell carcinoma.

The chain has TRBV11-2 and TRBJ2-2; D possibly corresponds to TRBD1 (6 bases). V was pared by 6 bases and J by 5 bases, with 13 bases between. Germline V gives CDR1 SGHAT, CDR2 FQNNGV. The CDR3 loop spans 14 amino acids. The CDR3 spells CASRRGHGTGELFF. CDR3 DNA: TGTGCCAGCAGAAGGGGACATGGGACCGGGGAGCTGTTTTTT.

The chain is built from TRBV27 and TRBJ2-7, with a possible D match to TRBD1 (5 bases). The CDR3 runs 14 residues. V lost 2 bases and J lost 5, with 13 bases in between. CDR1 is MNHEY and CDR2 is SMNVEV in the germline V gene (reference sequence). CDR3 loop: CASSLLGAPNEQYF. Here the CDR3 DNA reads TGTGCCAGCAGTTTACTAGGGGCCCCCAACGAGCAGTACTTC.

The table lists this clone with a few counts. The genes are TRBV11-1 and TRBJ1-4; tentative D call: TRBD1 (6 bases). This CDR3 is built from 14 residues. Germline-derived CDR1 and CDR2 are SGHAT and FQDESV (reference sequence). Between the trimmed V and J ends, which lost 3 bases and 5 bases, there was a span of 10 bases. CDR3 loop: CASSFGQGNEKLFF. In nucleotides, the CDR3 is TGTGCCAGCAGCTTCGGTCAGGGGAATGAAAAACTGTTTTTT.

The rearrangement joins TRBV11-3 to TRBJ2-3, with no clear D. The length of the CDR3 is 13 residues. Deletions cut 0 bases from V and 3 bases from J, with 4 bases between. CDR1 and CDR2 (germline): SGHNT, YENEEA. This CDR3 is CASSLDRTDTQYF. The CDR3 region has the DNA TGTGCCAGCAGCTTAGATCGAACAGATACGCAGTATTTT.

This clone has just a few counts. The rearrangement uses TRBV5-4 and TRBJ2-5, with TRBD1 identical over 8 bases. V lost 4 bases, J lost 5 bases, and 7 bases stayed unmatched. The CDR3 has 14 residues. Germline V gene lookup returns CDR1 SGHNT and CDR2 YYREEE (reference sequence). The CDR3 region is CASSNDRGWETQYF. In DNA form, the CDR3 reads TGTGCCAGCAGCAACGACAGGGGATGGGAGACCCAGTACTTC.